These T cell receptor beta chains were read from a single sample in a study of shared clonotypes between healthy human individuals. TCRdb's table, derived via immunoSEQ multiplex PCR, lists solely in-frame clones and lacks some. The sample lists about a million clones; roughly 80% were seen once. The sequencing sample was made of memory CD4+ T cells from PBMCs. These receptors came from a man between 18 and 29 years old in good health. Some clones in this sample may be carry-over from other donors' samples. The CDR3 runs from the conserved cysteine through the conserved F or W. The D gene is left open where the match is weak. Size tells how often a clone was seen (once, few, many) or the class of an expanded clone, and some rows leave it out.

V gene	D gene	J gene	clone size	CDR3 DNA	CDR3 protein
TRBV6-6	NA	TRBJ2-6	NA	TGTGCCAGCAGTTCTTCTTCTACTGGGGCCAACGTCCTGACTTTC	CASSSSSTGANVLTF
TRBV30	NA	TRBJ2-4	NA	TGTGCCTGGTCTTCCAAAAACATTCAGTACTTC	CAWSSKNIQYF
TRBV11-3	NA	TRBJ2-3	NA	TGTGCCAGCAGCTTAGGAGTAGATACGCAGTATTTT	CASSLGVDTQYF
TRBV5-4	TRBD1	TRBJ2-7	NA	TGTGCCAGCAGCTTGGAACAGGGGATTAAGTCCTACGAGCAGTACTTC	CASSLEQGIKSYEQYF
TRBV28	TRBD2	TRBJ2-5	NA	TGTGCCAGCATAGCGGGAGGAGGATCGGAGACCCAGTACTTC	CASIAGGGSETQYF
TRBV5-1	TRBD2	TRBJ2-1	NA	TGCGCCAGCAGCGGCGGACTAGCGGCTTACAATGAGCAGTTCTTC	CASSGGLAAYNEQFF
TRBV30	NA	TRBJ1-5	few	TGTGCCTGGAGTCCTCCCGGGACCGTTAGCAATCAGCCCCAGCATTTT	CAWSPPGTVSNQPQHF
TRBV5-1	NA	TRBJ1-1	few	TGCGCCAGCAGCAAGAGGGGAGGGGACACTGAAGCTTTCTTT	CASSKRGGDTEAFF
TRBV27	NA	TRBJ2-5	NA	TGTGCCAGCAGTCCCTTCGGGAATCGAGAGACCCAGTACTTC	CASSPFGNRETQYF
TRBV7-9	TRBD1	TRBJ1-1	many	TGTGCCAGCAGCTTCGGGACAGGGCATACTGAAGCTTTCTTT	CASSFGTGHTEAFF
TRBV19	TRBD1	TRBJ2-3	once	TGTGCCAGTAGTATTGGACAGGGAGCTACGCAGTATTTT	CASSIGQGATQYF
TRBV7-2	NA	TRBJ1-4	NA	TGTGCCAGCAGTCAGGGTAATGGTAATGAAAAACTGTTTTTT	CASSQGNGNEKLFF
TRBV7-3	NA	TRBJ1-1	NA	TGTGCCAGCAGCTTAGGGGGGATTACTGAAGCTTTCTTT	CASSLGGITEAFF